These 13 T cell receptor beta chains came from one sample sequenced in a study of cytotoxic CD8 clonotypes in ibrutinib-treated CLL (dated by TCRdb to 2020 to 2023). Libraries were built with the immunoSEQ multiplex PCR assay. Drawn from immuneACCESS, this table holds only the in-frame rearrangements with V and J called that TCRdb kept. Clones are partly lost; checked studies trace under half to an unresolved V gene and leave the rest unexplained. The sample includes some 84,000 clones, with 85% to 90% observed a single time. The ten largest clones capture 5% to 6% of the sample. The sequencing used PBMCs, collected before ibrutinib treatment. All receptors come from a human donor with chronic lymphocytic leukemia.

The chain links TRBV2 to TRBJ2-5; D is unclear. This CDR3 contains 11 residues. V lost 6 bases and J lost 4, with 6 bases in between. Germline CDR1 SNHLY, CDR2 FYNNEI. The CDR3 reads CASRPAETQYF. In DNA form, the CDR3 reads TGTGCCAGCAGACCAGCAGAGACCCAGTACTTC.

The rearrangement links TRBV6-1 to TRBJ2-7; a weak D match, TRBD1 (7 bases). Germline V gene data show CDR1 as MNHNS and CDR2 as SASEGT. This CDR3 has 13 amino acids. Trimming shortened V by 8 bases and J by 7 bases, and 18 bases separated the two germline ends. The DNA for the CDR3 is TGTGCCAGCCGGCAGGGGGGCGTTACGGAGCAGTACTTC. It codes for CASRQGGVTEQYF.

The chain links TRBV7-2 to TRBJ1-5; TRBD1 might be the D (5 bases). The V gene lost 1 base and the J gene lost 7 bases, with 14 bases spanning the gap. The CDR3 loop spans 15 amino acids. In germline, CDR1 is SGHTA, CDR2 FQGNSA. CDR3 DNA sequence: TGTGCCAGCAGCTTAGAGCAGGGAAGGTCCCAGCCCCAGCATTTT. Its translation is CASSLEQGRSQPQHF. Using reference TRBV7-2 and TRBJ1-5 for the parts outside the CDR3, the full variable domain is GAGVSQSPSNKVTEKGKDVELRCDPISGHTALYWYRQSLGQGLEFLIYFQGNSAPDKSGLPSDRFSAERTGGSVSTLTIQRTQQEDSAVYLCASSLEQGRSQPQHFGDGTRLSIL.

CDR3 residues: CASSPVRGGSTDTQYF. The CDR3 DNA reads as TGTGCCAGCAGCCCGGTAAGGGGAGGGAGCACAGATACGCAGTATTTT. This chain links TRBV7-9 with TRBJ2-3, with 7 bases fitting TRBD2. V lost 5 bases and J lost 0; bases outside the gene matches: 8. CDR3 length: 16 amino acids. Looked up from germline, CDR1 is SEHNR and CDR2 is FQNEAQ (reference sequence).

V and J are TRBV30 and TRBJ1-2; 7 bases are a match to TRBD1. CDR1 GTSNPN and CDR2 SVGIG come from the germline V gene (reference sequence). The CDR3 totals 12 residues. V shed 3 bases, J shed 5 bases, and the junction held 3 bases outside the gene matches. The CDR3 DNA is TGTGCCTGGAGCGGGACAGTGTATGGCTACACCTTC. Translation gives CAWSGTVYGYTF.

The chain links TRBV7-9 to TRBJ2-2; maybe TRBD2 (6 bases). The CDR3 extends over 13 amino acids. Germline lookup yields CDR1 SEHNR and CDR2 FQNEAQ (reference sequence). This CDR3 reads CATTLRRGGELFF. The DNA for the CDR3 is TGTGCAACCACCCTCAGGCGGGGCGGGGAGCTGTTTTTT.

The gene calls are TRBV5-8 and TRBJ1-2; D is unclear. Trimming left V 0 bases short and J 8 bases short, with 11 bases between. The length of the CDR3 is 13 residues. CDR1 and CDR2 (germline): SGHTS, YDEGEE. In DNA form, the CDR3 reads TGTGCCAGCAGCTTGGCTGGGCCCCGGGGCTACACCTTC. It yields the protein CASSLAGPRGYTF.

The gene calls are TRBV6-1 and TRBJ2-7, with 7 positions matching TRBD2. CDR1 is MNHNS, CDR2 SASEGT, per germline. There are 15 residues in the CDR3. Trimming at V came to 5 bases and at J to 3 bases, leaving 10 bases not matched to a gene. This chain's CDR3 is CASSSLAAWFYEQYF. DNA of the CDR3: TGTGCCAGCAGTAGCCTAGCGGCTTGGTTCTACGAGCAGTACTTC.

In its sample, this clone was seen many times. The V call is TRBV7-2, the J call TRBJ2-5; a possible D gene is TRBD2 (5 bases). The CDR3 is 12 amino acids. Trimming shortened V by 2 bases and J by 7 bases, and 8 bases separated the two germline ends. The germline V gene encodes CDR1 SGHTA and CDR2 FQGNSA. The CDR3 bases are TGTGCCAGCAGCTTACCGGGGATGACCCAGTACTTC. Translation gives CASSLPGMTQYF. The full variable domain, completed using reference TRBV7-2 and TRBJ2-5, is GAGVSQSPSNKVTEKGKDVELRCDPISGHTALYWYRQSLGQGLEFLIYFQGNSAPDKSGLPSDRFSAERTGGSVSTLTIQRTQQEDSAVYLCASSLPGMTQYFGPGTRLLVL.

J is TRBJ2-5 and V is TRBV6-5; D is possibly TRBD1 (6 bases). This CDR3 comprises 15 residues. Trimming left V 0 bases short and J 0 bases short, with 8 bases between. CDR1 and CDR2 from the germline V gene are MNHEY and SVGAGI. CDR3 protein: CASSYSSGDQETQYF. The CDR3 region has the DNA TGTGCCAGCAGTTACTCTTCAGGGGACCAAGAGACCCAGTACTTC.

The chain combines TRBV28 with TRBJ2-1; no definite D call. CDR1 and CDR2 (germline): MDHEN, SYDVKM. The CDR3 has 16 amino acids. With 5 bases removed from V and 0 bases from J, the gap between germline ends came to 14 bases. The CDR3 DNA reads TGTGCCAGCAGTGAACTACCCTCGAGCTCCTACAATGAGCAGTTCTTC. It specifies CASSELPSSSYNEQFF.

This sequence joins TRBV18 and TRBJ2-7, with D perhaps assigned TRBD1 or TRBD2 (6 bases each). The CDR3 runs 14 residues. V shed 3 bases and J shed 4 bases, with 13 bases lying between them. Germline CDR1 KGHSH, CDR2 LQKENI. In DNA, the CDR3 is TGTGCCAGCTCACCGGAGGGGGTTGCTTACGAGCAGTACTTC. This codes for CASSPEGVAYEQYF.

The V call is TRBV27, the J call TRBJ2-2, with D perhaps TRBD2 (5 bases). The V gene lost 5 bases and the J gene lost 1 base, with 11 bases spanning the gap. The CDR3 contains 15 residues. Germline loops: CDR1 MNHEY, CDR2 SMNVEV (reference sequence). In nucleotides, the CDR3 is TGTGCCAGCAGTCGTGGACTCAGGAACACCGGGGAGCTGTTTTTT. Amino acid sequence: CASSRGLRNTGELFF.